Following are 19 T cell receptor beta chains from one sample sequenced in a study of CD8 T cells in Susac syndrome. An amount of RNA that ranged from 0.5 to 1 ug was reverse transcribed with random hexamers. TCRdb used MiXCR to reprocess the immunoSEQ multiplex PCR reads, holding one entry per CDR3 protein. The top ten hold more than 0.08% of the sample, which has approximately 190,000 distinct CDR3 sequences, approximately 96% seen once. Sequencing was done on a sample of CD4+ T cells from PBMCs. The source of these receptors is a human donor with Susac syndrome.

This sequence joins TRBV19 and TRBJ1-1, with D possibly matching TRBD1 (6 bases). Trimming took 4 bases from V and 6 from J, leaving 12 bases between them. This CDR3 comprises 13 residues. Germline CDR1 and CDR2: LNHDA and SQIVND (reference sequence). The CDR3 loop is CASSRTVQAEAFF. CDR3 nucleotides: TGTGCCAGTAGTAGGACAGTTCAAGCTGAAGCTTTCTTT.

The chain combines TRBV2 with TRBJ2-7; D is unclear. Germline values: CDR1 SNHLY, CDR2 FYNNEI. The V gene lost 1 base and the J gene lost 1 base, with 14 bases spanning the gap. The CDR3 is 16 residues long. In nucleotides, the CDR3 is TGTGCCAGCAGTGAAGGGATGGAGCCCAGTTCCTACGAGCAGTACTTC. Translation: CASSEGMEPSSYEQYF.

The chain uses TRBV5-4 and TRBJ2-7; weak D call: TRBD1 (5 bases). In germline, CDR1 is SGHNT, CDR2 YYREEE (reference sequence). V was trimmed by 3 bases and J by 0 bases, leaving 13 bases between them. CDR3 length: 15 residues. Here the CDR3 reads CASSSSTASSYEQYF. The CDR3 DNA follows: TGTGCCAGCAGCTCCTCGACAGCTAGCTCCTACGAGCAGTACTTC.

This clonotype was seen only once. The gene calls are TRBV5-6 and TRBJ1-5; D uncertain. V lost 1 base and J lost 4, with 3 bases in between. This CDR3 is built from 12 residues. Germline CDR1 reads SGHDT; CDR2 reads YYEEEE. For the CDR3, the DNA is TGTGCCAGCAGCTTGTGGAATCAGCCCCAGCATTTT. Its protein product is CASSLWNQPQHF.

The rearrangement joins TRBV4-1 to TRBJ2-3; TRBD1 is a possible D gene (5 bases). The CDR3 is made up of 16 amino acids. The V gene's germline CDR1 is MGHRA and CDR2 YSYEKL. Trimming pared 3 bases from V and 2 bases from J, leaving 15 bases between. The CDR3 nucleotides are TGCGCCAGCAGCCACCCACGACAGTCACTCACAGATACGCAGTATTTT. Encoded protein: CASSHPRQSLTDTQYF.

This chain uses TRBV5-6 with TRBJ2-5; D gene ambiguous. This CDR3 comprises 14 residues. Trimming took off 4 bases at V and 1 base at J, with 11 bases between the two ends. Germline CDR1 is SGHDT and CDR2 is YYEEEE. CDR3 DNA: TGTGCCAGCAGCCTGGTCTTCGGCCAAGAGACCCAGTACTTC. As protein: CASSLVFGQETQYF.

The J gene is TRBJ1-1, the V gene TRBV19, with D unclear. Germline V gives CDR1 LNHDA, CDR2 SQIVND (reference sequence). This CDR3 contains 13 residues. Trimming took 1 base from V and 10 from J, leaving 13 bases between them. Written as DNA, the CDR3 is TGTGCCAGTAGTATAGTGAAGAACATGGGAGCTTTCTTT. Encoded protein: CASSIVKNMGAFF.

The rearrangement joins TRBV29-1 to TRBJ2-7; D is possibly TRBD1 (5 bases). The V and J ends lost 5 bases and 3 bases respectively, with 8 bases between them. The CDR3 runs 11 residues. Germline V gives CDR1 SQVTM, CDR2 ANQGSEA. The CDR3 nucleotides read TGCAGCGTTCAGGGATTCTACGAGCAGTACTTC. This sequence encodes CSVQGFYEQYF.

The V gene is TRBV20-1, the J gene TRBJ1-4, with D maybe TRBD1 (6 bases). V lost 0 bases, J lost 1 base, and 9 bases lay in between. CDR3 length: 15 residues. Germline V gene data show CDR1 as DFQATT and CDR2 as SNEGSKA (reference sequence). CDR3 sequence: CSARDLRGTNEKLFF. For the CDR3, the DNA is TGCAGTGCTAGAGACCTCAGGGGAACTAATGAAAAACTGTTTTTT.

The chain is built from TRBV4-2 and TRBJ1-4; D uncertain. Deletions cut 2 bases from V and 8 bases from J, with 9 bases between. CDR3 length equals 13 residues. CDR1 and CDR2 from the germline V gene are LGHNA and YNFKEQ. CDR3: CASSQSGREKLFF. The CDR3 DNA reads TGTGCCAGCAGCCAATCCGGGAGAGAAAAACTGTTTTTT.

The chain combines TRBV6-5 with TRBJ1-2; a weak D match, TRBD1 (5 bases). Germline V gene data show CDR1 as MNHEY and CDR2 as SVGAGI. Between the trimmed V and J ends, which lost 5 bases and 7 bases, there was a span of 14 bases. There are 13 residues in the CDR3. The CDR3: CASSPGTEGGYTF. The CDR3 DNA reads TGTGCCAGCAGTCCCGGGACGGAGGGTGGCTACACCTTC.

V usage is TRBV29-1 and J usage is TRBJ1-2; 9 nucleotides align to TRBD1. After removal of 4 bases from V and 6 bases from J, the junction contained 9 bases not matched to a gene. Germline CDR1 SQVTM, CDR2 ANQGSEA. This CDR3 is built from 14 residues. The chain's CDR3 is CSVGDTRTGDGYTF. The CDR3 nucleotides read TGCAGCGTTGGGGATACCCGGACAGGGGATGGCTACACCTTC.

The chain joins TRBV18 to TRBJ1-1, with TRBD1 as a possible D gene (5 bases). This CDR3 has 15 amino acids. The V gene's germline CDR1 is KGHSH and CDR2 LQKENI. The V and J ends lost 0 bases and 1 base respectively, with 9 bases between them. For the CDR3, the DNA is TGTGCCAGCTCACCACCTGCCAGGGCGAACACTGAAGCTTTCTTT. It translates to CASSPPARANTEAFF.

The chain employs TRBV30 and TRBJ1-6; 7 bases are shared with TRBD1. Trimming cost V 1 base and J 8 bases; bases outside gene matches: 5. The CDR3 loop spans 14 amino acids. Germline assignment: CDR1 GTSNPN and CDR2 SVGIG (reference sequence). CDR3 nucleotide sequence: TGTGCCTGGAGTGGGACAGGAGGAGATTCACCCCTCCACTTT. Amino acid sequence: CAWSGTGGDSPLHF. Looking up the rest from reference TRBV30 and TRBJ1-6 gives the full variable domain: SQTIHQWPATLVQPVGSPLSLECTVEGTSNPNLYWYRQAAGRGLQLLFYSVGIGQISSEVPQNLSASRPQDRQFILSSKKLLLSDSGFYLCAWSGTGGDSPLHFGNGTRLTVT.

The chain joins TRBV5-6 to TRBJ1-4, with D tentatively TRBD1 (5 bases). V was clipped by 3 bases and J by 0 bases, with 12 bases between them. CDR1 is SGHDT, CDR2 YYEEEE, per germline. The length of the CDR3 is 16 residues. The CDR3 nucleotides are TGTGCCAGCAGCTCGGGACTCCTCGCAACTAATGAAAAACTGTTTTTT. As protein: CASSSGLLATNEKLFF.

V is TRBV6-1 and J is TRBJ1-4; no clear D. Germline V lookup: CDR1 MNHNS, CDR2 SASEGT. CDR3 length: 15 residues. V was pared by 1 base and J by 8 bases, with 14 bases between. The chain's CDR3 is CASSEGHQVSEKLFF. The CDR3 DNA is TGTGCCAGCAGTGAAGGGCACCAAGTTTCCGAAAAACTGTTTTTT.

This clonotype was counted once. This chain joins TRBV6-1 and TRBJ1-3; no firm D call. The V and J ends lost 6 bases and 3 bases respectively, with 18 bases between them. CDR1 and CDR2 from the germline V gene are MNHNS and SASEGT. The CDR3 is made up of 16 amino acids. The CDR3 is CASRRSGWESGNTIYF. DNA of the CDR3: TGTGCCAGCAGACGGAGCGGGTGGGAAAGTGGAAACACCATATATTTT.

The J gene is TRBJ2-1, the V gene TRBV4-2, with 13 bases lining up with TRBD2. This CDR3 has 15 amino acids. Losses at the gene ends were 10 bases for V and 8 bases for J; bases not matched to a gene: 11. Germline CDR1 reads LGHNA; CDR2 reads YNFKEQ. The CDR3 here is CATGTSGDTRDEQFF. DNA for the CDR3: TGTGCCACCGGGACTAGCGGGGATACTCGGGATGAGCAGTTCTTC.

Points on this clonotype: An end of the junction does not agree with germline; a read error may underlie this. The chain links TRBV20-1 to TRBJ1-3, with a possible D match to TRBD1 (6 bases). CDR3 size: 13 residues. Germline V lookup: CDR1 DFQATT, CDR2 SNEGSKA (reference sequence). CDR3 sequence (DNA): TGCAGTGCAACACAGGGCTCTGAAAACACCATATATTTT. The encoded protein is CSATQGSENTIYF.